The rows below give T cell receptor beta chains drawn from one sample of a study of T-cell reconstitution after alpha-beta-depleted transplantation in children. TCRdb fed the PCR reads into MiXCR, producing one record per CDR3 protein. This sample has 200,000 to 250,000 distinct CDR3 sequences, with around 12% found just once. The specimen was PBMCs from the stem cell graft donor, collected from the stem cell graft. The receptors stem from a human donor who donated a stem cell graft to a child with acute lymphoblastic leukemia. The CDR3 runs from the conserved cysteine through the conserved F or W. The D gene is left open where the match is weak. Some rows mark clone size as missing; the rest say once, few, many or name a class of expanded clone.

many TRBJ2-7 TRBV5-1 NA CASSLFGGPGGYEQYF TGCGCCAGCAGCTTGTTCGGCGGGCCGGGTGGGTACGAGCAGTACTTC
many TRBJ2-1 TRBV28 TRBD2 CASSLVLAGSHNEQFF TGTGCCAGCAGTTTGGTGCTAGCGGGATCCCACAATGAGCAGTTCTTC
many TRBJ1-1 TRBV7-2 NA CASSSYREAEAFF TGTGCCAGCAGCTCTTACAGGGAGGCTGAAGCTTTCTTT
many TRBJ2-7 TRBV27 NA CASSLGRRDSYEQYF TGTGCCAGCAGTTTAGGGCGACGGGACTCCTACGAGCAGTACTTC
few TRBJ1-4 TRBV4-3 NA CASSQPTGFTEKLFF TGCGCCAGCAGCCAACCAACAGGGTTTACTGAAAAACTGTTTTTT
many TRBJ2-5 TRBV7-2 TRBD2 CASNWGGQETQYF TGTGCCAGCAACTGGGGGGGGCAAGAGACCCAGTACTTC
many TRBJ1-4 TRBV20-1 NA CSAATATNEKLFF TGCAGTGCTGCGACAGCAACTAATGAAAAACTGTTTTTT
many TRBJ1-5 TRBV6-2/TRBV6-3 NA CASSNRTNQPQHF TGTGCCAGCAGTAATCGGACCAATCAGCCCCAGCATTTT
NA TRBJ1-2 TRBV7-2 NA CASSLEFKGGGYGYTF TGTGCCAGCAGCTTAGAATTCAAGGGGGGGGGCTATGGCTACACCTTC
many TRBJ2-5 TRBV6-5 TRBD1 CASSYGTGVRGTQYF TGTGCCAGCAGTTACGGGACAGGAGTTCGTGGGACCCAGTACTTC
many TRBJ2-7 TRBV10-3 NA CAISDTGIHEQYF TGTGCCATCAGTGACACAGGGATCCACGAGCAGTACTTC
NA TRBJ1-1 TRBV7-9 NA CASRGTSAEAFF TGTGCCAGCCGCGGGACATCCGCTGAAGCTTTCTTT
many TRBJ2-1 TRBV28 TRBD2 CASNSGGLGAGTSENEQFF TGTGCCAGCAACTCCGGGGGGCTAGGGGCCGGGACTAGCGAAAATGAGCAGTTCTTC
many TRBJ1-1 TRBV7-9 NA CASSWGGASWAFF TGTGCCAGCAGCTGGGGAGGGGCCTCTTGGGCTTTCTTT
many TRBJ2-4 TRBV28 TRBD1 CASSFRGLAKNIQYF TGTGCCAGCAGTTTCAGGGGGCTAGCCAAAAACATTCAGTACTTC
NA TRBJ1-5 TRBV6-2/TRBV6-3 NA CASAADGYQPQHF TGTGCCAGCGCGGCGGATGGATATCAGCCCCAGCATTTT